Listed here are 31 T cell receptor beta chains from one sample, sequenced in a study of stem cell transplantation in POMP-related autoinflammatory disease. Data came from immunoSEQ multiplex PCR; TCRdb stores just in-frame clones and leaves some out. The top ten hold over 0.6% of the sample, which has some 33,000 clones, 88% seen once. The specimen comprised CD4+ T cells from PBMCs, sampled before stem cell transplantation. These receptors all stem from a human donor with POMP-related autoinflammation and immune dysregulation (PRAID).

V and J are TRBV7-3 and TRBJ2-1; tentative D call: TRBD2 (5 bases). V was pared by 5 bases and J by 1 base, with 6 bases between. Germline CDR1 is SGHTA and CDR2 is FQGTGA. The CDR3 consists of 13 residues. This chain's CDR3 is CASSRESYNEQFF. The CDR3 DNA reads TGTGCCAGCAGCAGGGAGTCCTACAATGAGCAGTTCTTC.

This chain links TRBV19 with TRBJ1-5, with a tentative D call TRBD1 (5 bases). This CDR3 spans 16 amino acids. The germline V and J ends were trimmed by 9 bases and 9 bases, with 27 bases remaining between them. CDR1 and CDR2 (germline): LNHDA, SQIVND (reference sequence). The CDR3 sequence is CASSVRGALNPPPQHF. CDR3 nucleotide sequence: TGTGCCAGCTCAGTAAGAGGGGCCCTTAATCCCCCGCCCCAGCATTTT. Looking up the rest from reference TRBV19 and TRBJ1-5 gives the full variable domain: DGGITQSPKYLFRKEGQNVTLSCEQNLNHDAMYWYRQDPGQGLRLIYYSQIVNDFQKGDIAEGYSVSREKKESFPLTVTSAQKNPTAFYLCASSVRGALNPPPQHFGDGTRLSIL.

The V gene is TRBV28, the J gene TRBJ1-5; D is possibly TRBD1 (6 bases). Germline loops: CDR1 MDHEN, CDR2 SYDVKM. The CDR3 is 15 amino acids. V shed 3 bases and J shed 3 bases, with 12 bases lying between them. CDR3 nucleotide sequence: TGTGCCAGCAGTTTCGACAGGAGGTACAATCAGCCCCAGCATTTT. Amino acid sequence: CASSFDRRYNQPQHF.

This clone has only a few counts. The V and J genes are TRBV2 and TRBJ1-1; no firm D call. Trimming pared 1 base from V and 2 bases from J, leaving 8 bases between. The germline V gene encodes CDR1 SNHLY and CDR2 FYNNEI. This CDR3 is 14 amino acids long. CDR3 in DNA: TGTGCCAGCAGTGAAGGGGCCCGAAACACTGAAGCTTTCTTT. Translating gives CASSEGARNTEAFF. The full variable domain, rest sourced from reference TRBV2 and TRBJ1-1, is EPEVTQTPSHQVTQMGQEVILRCVPISNHLYFYWYRQILGQKVEFLVSFYNNEISEKSEIFDDQFSVERPDGSNFTLKIRSTKLEDSAMYFCASSEGARNTEAFFGQGTRLTVV.

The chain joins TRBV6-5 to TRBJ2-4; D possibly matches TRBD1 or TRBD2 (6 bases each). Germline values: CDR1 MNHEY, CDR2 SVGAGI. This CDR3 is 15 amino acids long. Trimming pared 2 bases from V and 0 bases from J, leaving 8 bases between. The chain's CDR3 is CASSYGGLAKNIQYF. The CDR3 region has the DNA TGTGCCAGCAGTTACGGGGGGCTAGCCAAAAACATTCAGTACTTC.

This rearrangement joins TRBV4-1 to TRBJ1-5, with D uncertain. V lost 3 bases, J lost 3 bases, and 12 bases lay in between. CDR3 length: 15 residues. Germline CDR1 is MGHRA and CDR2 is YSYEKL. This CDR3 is CASSQVRTSNQPQHF. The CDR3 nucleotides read TGCGCCAGCAGCCAGGTGCGGACCTCCAATCAGCCCCAGCATTTT.

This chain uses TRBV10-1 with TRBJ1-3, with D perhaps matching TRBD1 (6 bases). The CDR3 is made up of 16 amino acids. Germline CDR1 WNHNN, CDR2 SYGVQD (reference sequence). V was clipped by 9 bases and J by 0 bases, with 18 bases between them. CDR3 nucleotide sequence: TGCGCCAGGAGTCCACAGACAGGCCTCTCTGGAAACACCATATATTTT. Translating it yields CARSPQTGLSGNTIYF.

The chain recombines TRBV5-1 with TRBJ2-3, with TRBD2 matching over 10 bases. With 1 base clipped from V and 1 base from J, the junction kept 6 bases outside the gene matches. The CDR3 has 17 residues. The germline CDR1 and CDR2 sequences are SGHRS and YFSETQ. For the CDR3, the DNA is TGCGCCAGCAGCTTGAGCGGGGGGGCCATGGGCACAGATACGCAGTATTTT. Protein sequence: CASSLSGGAMGTDTQYF.

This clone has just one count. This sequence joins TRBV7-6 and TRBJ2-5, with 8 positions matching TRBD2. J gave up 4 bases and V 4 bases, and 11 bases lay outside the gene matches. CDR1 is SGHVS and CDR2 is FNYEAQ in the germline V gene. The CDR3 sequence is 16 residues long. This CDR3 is CASSSILGAGGETQYF. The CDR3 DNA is TGTGCCAGCAGCTCTATACTGGGGGCGGGAGGAGAGACCCAGTACTTC.

The chain's CDR3 is CASSPLIDSYNSPLHF. CDR3 DNA: TGTGCCAGTAGTCCCCTTATCGACTCCTATAATTCACCCCTCCACTTT. V gene TRBV19 combines with J gene TRBJ1-6; D gene ambiguous. With 5 bases removed from V and 0 bases from J, the gap between germline ends came to 11 bases. The CDR3 loop spans 16 amino acids. Looked up from germline, CDR1 is LNHDA and CDR2 is SQIVND (reference sequence). The variable domain in full, completed from reference TRBV19 and TRBJ1-6, reads DGGITQSPKYLFRKEGQNVTLSCEQNLNHDAMYWYRQDPGQGLRLIYYSQIVNDFQKGDIAEGYSVSREKKESFPLTVTSAQKNPTAFYLCASSPLIDSYNSPLHFGNGTRLTVT.

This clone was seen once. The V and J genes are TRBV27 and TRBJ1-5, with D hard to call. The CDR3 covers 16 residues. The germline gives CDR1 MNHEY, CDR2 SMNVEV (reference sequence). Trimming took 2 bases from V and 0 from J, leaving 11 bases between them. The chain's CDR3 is CASSLPESYSNQPQHF. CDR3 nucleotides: TGTGCCAGCAGTTTACCAGAGTCCTATAGCAATCAGCCCCAGCATTTT.

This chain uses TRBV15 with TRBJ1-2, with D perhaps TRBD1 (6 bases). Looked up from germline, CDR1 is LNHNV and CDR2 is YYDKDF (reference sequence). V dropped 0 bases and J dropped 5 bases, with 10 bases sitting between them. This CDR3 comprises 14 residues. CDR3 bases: TGTGCCACCAGCAGAGATCTCAGGGGATATGGCTACACCTTC. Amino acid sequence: CATSRDLRGYGYTF.

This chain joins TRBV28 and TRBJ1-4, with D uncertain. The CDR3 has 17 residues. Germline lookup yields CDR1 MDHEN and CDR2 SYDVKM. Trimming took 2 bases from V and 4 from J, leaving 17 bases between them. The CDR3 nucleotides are TGTGCCAGCAGTTTAAACCCCCTCCTACAGCTTAATGAAAAACTGTTTTTT. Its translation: CASSLNPLLQLNEKLFF.

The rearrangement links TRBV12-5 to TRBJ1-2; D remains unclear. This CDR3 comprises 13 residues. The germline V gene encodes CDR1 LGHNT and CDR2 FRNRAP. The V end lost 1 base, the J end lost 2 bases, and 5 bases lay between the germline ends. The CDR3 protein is CASGLGGNYGYTF. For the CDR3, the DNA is TGTGCTAGTGGTTTGGGTGGAAACTATGGCTACACCTTC.

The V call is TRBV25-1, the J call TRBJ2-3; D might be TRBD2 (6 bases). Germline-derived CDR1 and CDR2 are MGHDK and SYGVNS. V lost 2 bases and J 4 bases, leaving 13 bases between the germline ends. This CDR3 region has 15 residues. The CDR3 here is CASSEQEGWPDTQYF. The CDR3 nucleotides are TGTGCCAGCAGTGAACAGGAGGGGTGGCCAGATACGCAGTATTTT.

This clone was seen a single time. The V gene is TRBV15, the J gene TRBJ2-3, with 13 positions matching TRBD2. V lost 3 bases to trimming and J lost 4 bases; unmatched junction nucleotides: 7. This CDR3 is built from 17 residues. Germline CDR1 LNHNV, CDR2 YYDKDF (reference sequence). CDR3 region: CATSRDLTSGGADTQYF. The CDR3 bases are TGTGCCACCAGCAGGGACCTAACTAGCGGGGGGGCAGATACGCAGTATTTT.

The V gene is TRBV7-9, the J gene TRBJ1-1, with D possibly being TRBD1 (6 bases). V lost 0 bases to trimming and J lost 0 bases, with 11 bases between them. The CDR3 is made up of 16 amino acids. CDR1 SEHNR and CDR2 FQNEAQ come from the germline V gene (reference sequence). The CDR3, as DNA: TGTGCCAGCAGCTTAGCGCTGGGGGGCGTGAACACTGAAGCTTTCTTT. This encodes CASSLALGGVNTEAFF. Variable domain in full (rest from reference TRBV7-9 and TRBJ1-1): DTGVSQNPRHKITKRGQNVTFRCDPISEHNRLYWYRQTLGQGPEFLTYFQNEAQLEKSRLLSDRFSAERPKGSFSTLEIQRTEQGDSAMYLCASSLALGGVNTEAFFGQGTRLTVV.

The CDR3 reads CASRPDRAGELFF. Here the CDR3 DNA reads TGTGCCAGCAGACCCGACAGGGCCGGGGAGCTGTTTTTT. V and J are TRBV2 and TRBJ2-2, with 7 bases lining up with TRBD1. In germline, CDR1 is SNHLY, CDR2 FYNNEI. The V gene end was trimmed by 6 bases and the J gene end by 6 bases; junction bases not matched to a gene: 4. The CDR3 is 13 amino acids.

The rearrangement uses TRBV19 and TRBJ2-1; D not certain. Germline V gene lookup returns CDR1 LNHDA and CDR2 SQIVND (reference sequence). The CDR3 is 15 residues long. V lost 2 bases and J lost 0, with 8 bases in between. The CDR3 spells CASSINRGSYNEQFF. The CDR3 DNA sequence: TGTGCCAGTAGTATAAACAGAGGCTCCTACAATGAGCAGTTCTTC. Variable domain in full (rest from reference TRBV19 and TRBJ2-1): DGGITQSPKYLFRKEGQNVTLSCEQNLNHDAMYWYRQDPGQGLRLIYYSQIVNDFQKGDIAEGYSVSREKKESFPLTVTSAQKNPTAFYLCASSINRGSYNEQFFGPGTRLTVL.

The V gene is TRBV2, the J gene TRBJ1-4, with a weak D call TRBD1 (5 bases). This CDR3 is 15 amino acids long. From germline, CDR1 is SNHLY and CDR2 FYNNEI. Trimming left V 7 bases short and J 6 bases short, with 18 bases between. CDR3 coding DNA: TGTGCCAGCATCCGCCGGAAGGGACGGGATGAAAAACTGTTTTTT. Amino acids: CASIRRKGRDEKLFF.

The CDR3 sequence: CASSAGLAGGLLTGELFF. DNA for the CDR3: TGTGCCAGCAGCGCGGGACTAGCGGGAGGACTACTCACCGGGGAGCTGTTTTTT. The chain has TRBV11-2 and TRBJ2-2, with 15 bases fitting TRBD2. Germline lookup yields CDR1 SGHAT and CDR2 FQNNGV. After removal of 5 bases from V and 4 bases from J, the junction contained 8 bases not matched to a gene. The CDR3 runs to 18 residues.

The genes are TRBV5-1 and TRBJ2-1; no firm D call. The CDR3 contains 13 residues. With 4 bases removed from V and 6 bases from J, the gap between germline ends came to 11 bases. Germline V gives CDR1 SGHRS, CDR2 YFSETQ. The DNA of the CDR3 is TGCGCCAGCAGCACCGGCCCGCTCAATGAGCAGTTCTTC. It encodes CASSTGPLNEQFF.

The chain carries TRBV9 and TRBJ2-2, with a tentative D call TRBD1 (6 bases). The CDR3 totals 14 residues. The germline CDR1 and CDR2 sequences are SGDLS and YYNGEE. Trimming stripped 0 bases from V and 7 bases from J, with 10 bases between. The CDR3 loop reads CASSVVAGVGELFF. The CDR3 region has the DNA TGTGCCAGCAGCGTAGTCGCAGGGGTCGGGGAGCTGTTTTTT.

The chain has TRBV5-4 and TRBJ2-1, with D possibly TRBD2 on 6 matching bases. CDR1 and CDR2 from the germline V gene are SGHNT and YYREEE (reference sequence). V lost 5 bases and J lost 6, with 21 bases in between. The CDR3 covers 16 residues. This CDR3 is CASRLTPGLRINEQFF. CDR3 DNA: TGTGCCAGCAGGTTGACCCCGGGACTGAGAATCAATGAGCAGTTCTTC. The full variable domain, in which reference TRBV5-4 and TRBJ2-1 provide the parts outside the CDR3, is ETGVTQSPTHLIKTRGQQVTLRCSSQSGHNTVSWYQQALGQGPQFIFQYYREEENGRGNFPPRFSGLQFPNYSSELNVNALELDDSALYLCASRLTPGLRINEQFFGPGTRLTVL.

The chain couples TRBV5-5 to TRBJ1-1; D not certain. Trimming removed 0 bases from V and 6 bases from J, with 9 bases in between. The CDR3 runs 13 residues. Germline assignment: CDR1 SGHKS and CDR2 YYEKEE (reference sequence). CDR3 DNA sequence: TGTGCCAGCAGCTTGGGCTATGTCGCTGAAGCTTTCTTT. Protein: CASSLGYVAEAFF.

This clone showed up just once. In DNA form, the CDR3 reads TGCGCCAGCAGCTTGGAAGCGGGAGCGGGCTATGAGCAGTTCTTC. Protein sequence: CASSLEAGAGYEQFF. V and J are TRBV5-1 and TRBJ2-1; 8 bases agree with TRBD2. The CDR3 consists of 15 residues. In germline, CDR1 is SGHRS, CDR2 YFSETQ. V lost 0 bases, J lost 8 bases, and 7 bases stayed unmatched.

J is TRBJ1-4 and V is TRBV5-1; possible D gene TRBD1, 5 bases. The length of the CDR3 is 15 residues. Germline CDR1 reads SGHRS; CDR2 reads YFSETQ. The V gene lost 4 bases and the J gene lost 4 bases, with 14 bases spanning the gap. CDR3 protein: CASSPRDGVNEKLFF. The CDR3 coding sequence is TGCGCCAGCAGCCCCAGGGACGGAGTTAATGAAAAACTGTTTTTT.

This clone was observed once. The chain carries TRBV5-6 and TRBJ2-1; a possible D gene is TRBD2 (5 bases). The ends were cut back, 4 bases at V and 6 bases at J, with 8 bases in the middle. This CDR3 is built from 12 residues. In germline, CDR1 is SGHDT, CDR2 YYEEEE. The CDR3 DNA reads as TGTGCCAGCAGCCGGAGGAGCAATGAGCAGTTCTTC. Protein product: CASSRRSNEQFF.

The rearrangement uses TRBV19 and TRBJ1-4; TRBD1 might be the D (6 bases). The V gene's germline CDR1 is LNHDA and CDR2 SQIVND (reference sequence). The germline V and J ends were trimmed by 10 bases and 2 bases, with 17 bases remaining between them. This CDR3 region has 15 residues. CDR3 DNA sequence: TGTGCCACGAGGGAGCAGGGGAGCACTAATGAAAAACTGTTTTTT. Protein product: CATREQGSTNEKLFF.

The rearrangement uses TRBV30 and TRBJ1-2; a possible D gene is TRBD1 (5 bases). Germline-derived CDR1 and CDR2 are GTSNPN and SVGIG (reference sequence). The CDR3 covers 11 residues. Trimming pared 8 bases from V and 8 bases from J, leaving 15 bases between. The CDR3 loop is CATERGIGYTF. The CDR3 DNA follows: TGTGCCACCGAACGGGGGATAGGCTACACCTTC.

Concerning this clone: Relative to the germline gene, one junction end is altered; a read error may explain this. CDR3 nucleotides: TGTGCCAGCAGGCAGAGAGAAAGGGCGAACACCGGGGGGCTGTTTTTT. Protein: CASRQRERANTGGLFF. The chain employs TRBV4-2 and TRBJ2-2, with TRBD2 as a possible D gene (6 bases). Germline V CDR1 and CDR2: LGHNA, YNFKEQ. The CDR3 runs to 16 residues.